The 27 T cell receptor beta chains in this list originate from one sample, sequenced in a study of blood T cell repertoires in COVID-19. Method: immunoSEQ multiplex PCR; TCRdb's copy keeps in-frame clones and lacks some. The sample shows 200,000 to 300,000 clones, around 88% of them seen only once. Sequencing used peripheral blood. The receptors here all came from a man aged 25 to 45 with active or convalescent COVID-19.

V usage is TRBV9 and J usage is TRBJ2-7, with 9 bases fitting TRBD1. Germline values: CDR1 SGDLS, CDR2 YYNGEE. The CDR3 runs to 16 residues. The trim removed 2 bases at V and 3 bases at J, leaving 9 bases unmatched. CDR3: CASSVASQGAYYEQYF. Written as DNA, the CDR3 is TGTGCCAGCAGCGTCGCATCACAGGGGGCTTACTACGAGCAGTACTTC.

This sequence joins TRBV29-1 and TRBJ2-7; D might be TRBD1 (6 bases). The CDR3 runs 15 residues. The V end was cut by 6 bases, the J end by 0 bases, with 18 bases between. Germline V gene lookup returns CDR1 SQVTM and CDR2 ANQGSEA. CDR3: CSVAGTSSTSYEQYF. The CDR3 DNA sequence: TGCAGCGTAGCCGGGACAAGCTCAACCTCCTACGAGCAGTACTTC.

This chain links TRBV14 with TRBJ1-5; 7 bases align to TRBD1. CDR1 SGHDN and CDR2 FVKESK come from the germline V gene. The CDR3 runs to 15 residues. Trimming removed 1 base from V and 4 bases from J; junction bases left unmatched: 4. Here the CDR3 DNA reads TGTGCCAGCAGCCAAGGACAGGGCAGAAATCAGCCCCAGCATTTT. It is translated as CASSQGQGRNQPQHF.

The V and J genes are TRBV7-7 and TRBJ2-7; TRBD1 is a possible D gene (6 bases). Germline-derived CDR1 and CDR2 are SSHAT and FNYEAQ (reference sequence). With 5 bases removed from V and 4 bases from J, the gap between germline ends came to 18 bases. The CDR3 is 15 amino acids. The CDR3 is CASSPMTGPKYEQYF. The DNA of the CDR3 is TGTGCCAGCAGCCCCATGACAGGACCCAAGTACGAGCAGTACTTC.

J is TRBJ2-5 and V is TRBV13; 13 bases match TRBD2. Germline loops: CDR1 PRHDT, CDR2 FYEKMQ (reference sequence). This CDR3 is 20 amino acids long. The V gene end was trimmed by 4 bases and the J gene end by 3 bases; junction bases not matched to a gene: 17. CDR3 coding DNA: TGTGCCAGCAGCTCACTCATAACCGGGACTAGCGGGGAGTATGAAGAGACCCAGTACTTC. Protein product: CASSSLITGTSGEYEETQYF.

The genes are TRBV6-6 and TRBJ2-4, with a tentative D call TRBD1 (6 bases). Trimming removed 0 bases from V and 4 bases from J, with 13 bases in between. CDR3 length: 16 residues. Germline V lookup: CDR1 MNHNY, CDR2 SVGAGI (reference sequence). The CDR3 DNA follows: TGTGCCAGCAGTTACTCTGGGGAGCAGGGGAAAAACATTCAGTACTTC. Its protein product is CASSYSGEQGKNIQYF.

V and J are TRBV30 and TRBJ2-7; 7 nucleotides align to TRBD2. V lost 2 bases, J lost 3 bases, and 4 bases stayed unmatched. Germline V gene sequence: CDR1 GTSNPN, CDR2 SVGIG (reference sequence). This CDR3 region has 13 residues. CDR3 sequence: CAWSLGGGYEQYF. In DNA form, the CDR3 reads TGTGCCTGGAGTTTGGGCGGGGGCTACGAGCAGTACTTC.

This rearrangement joins TRBV10-3 to TRBJ2-2; 14 positions match TRBD2. V shed 3 bases and J 5 bases; nucleotides not matched to a gene: 11. Per the germline V gene, CDR1 is ENHRY and CDR2 is SYGVKD. The CDR3 runs 19 residues. The DNA for the CDR3 is TGTGCCATCAGTGACCCGGGACTAGCGGGGGCCTCGGGGACCGGGGAGCTGTTTTTT. It encodes CAISDPGLAGASGTGELFF.

The chain combines TRBV10-1 with TRBJ2-1, with D possibly TRBD2 on 5 matching bases. The CDR3 spans 15 residues. V shed 3 bases and J shed 6 bases, with 15 bases lying between them. CDR1 WNHNN and CDR2 SYGVQD come from the germline V gene (reference sequence). CDR3 protein: CASSDPPAALNEQFF. In DNA form, the CDR3 reads TGCGCCAGCAGTGACCCCCCAGCGGCCCTCAATGAGCAGTTCTTC.

Only one count was recorded for this clone. The V gene is TRBV19, the J gene TRBJ2-1; 12 nucleotides agree with TRBD2. The germline V gene has CDR1 LNHDA and CDR2 SQIVND (reference sequence). V lost 1 base, J lost 5 bases, and 9 bases stayed unmatched. The CDR3 consists of 18 residues. The CDR3 is CASSIVAYGLAGNNEQFF. The CDR3 region has the DNA TGTGCCAGTAGTATAGTGGCCTACGGACTAGCGGGAAACAATGAGCAGTTCTTC.

The chain uses TRBV15 and TRBJ2-1, with TRBD2 matching over 10 bases. The J segment lost 10 bases and the V segment lost 3 bases, leaving 9 bases of the junction unmatched. The CDR3 is 15 residues long. CDR1 and CDR2 from the germline V gene are LNHNV and YYDKDF (reference sequence). The CDR3 is CATSRLAGAAGEQFF. CDR3 sequence (DNA): TGTGCCACCAGCAGGCTAGCGGGGGCAGCTGGGGAGCAGTTCTTC. Based on the CDR3 plus reference TRBV15 and TRBJ2-1, the full variable domain is DAMVIQNPRYQVTQFGKPVTLSCSQTLNHNVMYWYQQKSSQAPKLLFHYYDKDFNNEADTPDNFQSRRPNTSFCFLDIRSPGLGDTAMYLCATSRLAGAAGEQFFGPGTRLTVL.

CDR3 sequence (DNA): TGTGCCAGCAGCAGGGACAGGGATTCCACCGGGGAGCTGTTTTTT. As protein: CASSRDRDSTGELFF. This sequence joins TRBV7-6 and TRBJ2-2, with 9 nucleotides matching TRBD1. Germline V lookup: CDR1 SGHVS, CDR2 FNYEAQ. The CDR3 loop spans 15 amino acids. With 5 bases clipped from V and 4 bases from J, the junction kept 5 bases outside the gene matches.

V and J are TRBV7-9 and TRBJ1-5; 8 nucleotides agree with TRBD1. This CDR3 has 17 amino acids. Germline V gives CDR1 SEHNR, CDR2 FQNEAQ (reference sequence). V lost 4 bases and J lost 1; bases outside the gene matches: 9. The CDR3 protein is CASSSDRVIMSNQPQHF. CDR3 coding DNA: TGTGCCAGCAGCTCGGACAGGGTAATAATGAGCAATCAGCCCCAGCATTTT.

The chain combines TRBV7-8 with TRBJ2-7; D possibly corresponds to TRBD2 (6 bases). With 1 base removed from V and 3 bases from J, the gap between germline ends came to 13 bases. CDR1 and CDR2 from the germline V gene are SGHVS and FQNEAQ. CDR3 length: 15 residues. CDR3 nucleotide sequence: TGTGCCAGCAGCTTAGTCGGGGGAATGGGCTACGAGCAGTACTTC. Protein: CASSLVGGMGYEQYF.

V and J are TRBV28 and TRBJ1-4; TRBD1 matches 8 bases. After removal of 7 bases from V and 6 bases from J, the junction contained 22 bases not matched to a gene. The CDR3 consists of 19 residues. The germline V gene has CDR1 MDHEN and CDR2 SYDVKM. The CDR3 bases are TGTGCCAGCACTCCATATAACCCCAGGACAGGGCAGGTTTATGAAAAACTGTTTTTT. Its translation: CASTPYNPRTGQVYEKLFF.

The rearrangement joins TRBV4-2 to TRBJ1-2; D gene unclear. With 3 bases removed from V and 6 bases from J, the gap between germline ends came to 23 bases. CDR1 and CDR2 from the germline V gene are LGHNA and YNFKEQ. This CDR3 is built from 17 residues. CDR3 protein: CASSHNLQPPWEHGYTF. The CDR3 DNA is TGTGCCAGCAGCCACAACCTACAGCCCCCGTGGGAGCATGGCTACACCTTC.

This rearrangement joins TRBV6-1 to TRBJ1-5, with 7 positions matching TRBD1. The junction had 8 bases not matched to a gene; V was cut back by 2 bases and J by 1 base. The CDR3 has 17 amino acids. The germline V gene has CDR1 MNHNS and CDR2 SASEGT. CDR3 bases: TGTGCCAGCAGTGAAAGGGGGCGTCTAGGGAGCAATCAGCCCCAGCATTTT. It specifies CASSERGRLGSNQPQHF.

J is TRBJ1-5 and V is TRBV12-5; TRBD1 aligns across 8 bases. CDR1 is LGHNT and CDR2 is FRNRAP in the germline V gene. With 3 bases clipped from V and 6 bases from J, the junction kept 13 bases outside the gene matches. CDR3 size: 17 residues. The CDR3 sequence: CASGLVYRGSMPQPQHF. The CDR3 nucleotides read TGTGCTAGTGGTTTAGTGTACAGGGGGAGTATGCCTCAGCCCCAGCATTTT.

The chain combines TRBV19 with TRBJ1-4; no reliable D call. Germline V CDR1 and CDR2: LNHDA, SQIVND (reference sequence). The CDR3 consists of 14 residues. V was cut by 6 bases and J by 5 bases, with 13 bases left in between. CDR3 coding DNA: TGTGCCAGTAGCCCATACAGTCCGAATGAAAAACTGTTTTTT. It encodes CASSPYSPNEKLFF. The entire variable domain, with the rest obtained from reference TRBV19 and TRBJ1-4, is as follows: DGGITQSPKYLFRKEGQNVTLSCEQNLNHDAMYWYRQDPGQGLRLIYYSQIVNDFQKGDIAEGYSVSREKKESFPLTVTSAQKNPTAFYLCASSPYSPNEKLFFGSGTQLSVL.

The chain combines TRBV5-6 with TRBJ2-5; D is unclear. Germline V lookup: CDR1 SGHDT, CDR2 YYEEEE. The CDR3 spans 16 residues. V was cut by 4 bases and J by 2 bases, with 18 bases left in between. This chain's CDR3 is CASSPLAPRRQETQYF. The CDR3 bases are TGTGCCAGCAGCCCCCTCGCCCCACGGAGACAAGAGACCCAGTACTTC.

The chain employs TRBV19 and TRBJ2-2; possible D gene TRBD1, 6 bases. Trimming cost V 3 bases and J 5 bases, with 22 bases left between them. Looked up from germline, CDR1 is LNHDA and CDR2 is SQIVND (reference sequence). There are 18 residues in the CDR3. The CDR3 sequence: CASSIRLSGQGRTGELFF. The CDR3 DNA sequence: TGTGCCAGTAGTATTCGCCTATCAGGGCAGGGGAGAACCGGGGAGCTGTTTTTT. Using reference TRBV19 and TRBJ2-2 for the parts outside the CDR3, the full variable domain is DGGITQSPKYLFRKEGQNVTLSCEQNLNHDAMYWYRQDPGQGLRLIYYSQIVNDFQKGDIAEGYSVSREKKESFPLTVTSAQKNPTAFYLCASSIRLSGQGRTGELFFGEGSRLTVL.

The chain employs TRBV7-8 and TRBJ2-7, with D tentatively TRBD1 (6 bases). From germline, CDR1 is SGHVS and CDR2 FQNEAQ. The CDR3 runs 14 residues. Trimming removed 1 base at V and 4 bases at J, with 11 bases between. The CDR3 coding sequence is TGTGCCAGCAGCTTAGGGACAGAGATGTACGAGCAGTACTTC. Translated, it gives CASSLGTEMYEQYF.

V gene TRBV11-2 combines with J gene TRBJ1-2; 7 bases map to TRBD1. V lost 1 base and J lost 4; bases outside the gene matches: 12. There are 17 residues in the CDR3. CDR1 is SGHAT and CDR2 is FQNNGV in the germline V gene. The CDR3 nucleotides are TGTGCCAGCAGCTTAGGGGGGACAGTCACCGCAGTCTATGGCTACACCTTC. The encoded protein is CASSLGGTVTAVYGYTF.

The rearrangement uses TRBV28 and TRBJ2-7, with D possibly matching TRBD1 (5 bases). The V gene's germline CDR1 is MDHEN and CDR2 SYDVKM. This CDR3 contains 13 residues. Trimming shortened V by 7 bases and J by 2 bases, and 12 bases separated the two germline ends. CDR3 nucleotides: TGTGCCAGCATCAGTACAGGCCCCTACGAGCAGTACTTC. Amino acids: CASISTGPYEQYF. Full variable domain (rest looked up from reference TRBV28 and TRBJ2-7): DVKVTQSSRYLVKRTGEKVFLECVQDMDHENMFWYRQDPGLGLRLIYFSYDVKMKEKGDIPEGYSVSREKKERFSLILESASTNQTSMYLCASISTGPYEQYFGPGTRLTVT.

This chain uses TRBV4-3 with TRBJ1-6; TRBD1 might be the D (6 bases). The CDR3 totals 18 residues. The V gene's germline CDR1 is LGHNA and CDR2 YSLEER. Trimming pared 1 base from V and 10 bases from J, leaving 23 bases between. CDR3 sequence: CASSQAPDKQGRGSPLHF. The CDR3 nucleotides are TGCGCCAGCAGCCAAGCGCCCGATAAACAGGGTAGAGGATCACCCCTCCACTTT.

The chain links TRBV5-1 to TRBJ2-7; 11 nucleotides align to TRBD1. The CDR3 spans 15 residues. Trimming cost V 0 bases and J 3 bases; bases outside gene matches: 2. The germline gives CDR1 SGHRS, CDR2 YFSETQ. The CDR3 nucleotides are TGCGCCAGCAGCTTGGGGACAGGGGGCGGCTACGAGCAGTACTTC. Protein: CASSLGTGGGYEQYF.

The J gene is TRBJ1-2, the V gene TRBV5-5; D remains ambiguous. Germline CDR1 and CDR2: SGHKS and YYEKEE (reference sequence). The length of the CDR3 is 16 residues. Trimming stripped 0 bases from V and 3 bases from J, with 15 bases between. The DNA for the CDR3 is TGTGCCAGCAGCTTGGCCGAGGGCAGGACCTACTATGGCTACACCTTC. Its translation: CASSLAEGRTYYGYTF.